This T cell receptor (beta chain) was found in a study of shared T cell receptors in the human thymus. This CDR3 contains 11 residues. Germline-derived CDR1 and CDR2 are GTSNPN and SVGIG (reference sequence). V dropped 0 bases and J dropped 1 base, with 1 base sitting between them. Of note for this clone: In the same sample, other DNA sequences code for this CDR3.

Sequenced by immunoSEQ multiplex PCR; TCRdb stores in-frame clones only, minus some. The sample lists more than 300,000 clones; 85% to 95% were seen once. The sequence was collected from a human donor. The rearrangement joins TRBV30 to TRBJ2-7; no definite D call. The sample comprised thymocytes. This CDR3 is CAWSVSYEQYF. CDR3 sequence (DNA): TGTGCCTGGAGTGTATCCTACGAGCAGTACTTC.